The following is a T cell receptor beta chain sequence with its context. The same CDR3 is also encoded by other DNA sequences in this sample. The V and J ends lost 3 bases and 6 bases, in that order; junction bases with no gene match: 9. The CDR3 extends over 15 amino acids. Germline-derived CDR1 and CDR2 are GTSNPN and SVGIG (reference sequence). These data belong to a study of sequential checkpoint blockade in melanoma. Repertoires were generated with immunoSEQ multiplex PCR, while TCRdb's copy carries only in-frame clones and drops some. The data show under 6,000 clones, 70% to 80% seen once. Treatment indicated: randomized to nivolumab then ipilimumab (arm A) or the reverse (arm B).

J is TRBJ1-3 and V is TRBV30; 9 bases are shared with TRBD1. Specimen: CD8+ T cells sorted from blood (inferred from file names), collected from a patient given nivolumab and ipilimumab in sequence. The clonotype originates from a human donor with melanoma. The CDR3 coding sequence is TGTGCCTGGAGCTTCCCGGACAGGGGTCTAAACACCATATATTTT. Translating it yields CAWSFPDRGLNTIYF.